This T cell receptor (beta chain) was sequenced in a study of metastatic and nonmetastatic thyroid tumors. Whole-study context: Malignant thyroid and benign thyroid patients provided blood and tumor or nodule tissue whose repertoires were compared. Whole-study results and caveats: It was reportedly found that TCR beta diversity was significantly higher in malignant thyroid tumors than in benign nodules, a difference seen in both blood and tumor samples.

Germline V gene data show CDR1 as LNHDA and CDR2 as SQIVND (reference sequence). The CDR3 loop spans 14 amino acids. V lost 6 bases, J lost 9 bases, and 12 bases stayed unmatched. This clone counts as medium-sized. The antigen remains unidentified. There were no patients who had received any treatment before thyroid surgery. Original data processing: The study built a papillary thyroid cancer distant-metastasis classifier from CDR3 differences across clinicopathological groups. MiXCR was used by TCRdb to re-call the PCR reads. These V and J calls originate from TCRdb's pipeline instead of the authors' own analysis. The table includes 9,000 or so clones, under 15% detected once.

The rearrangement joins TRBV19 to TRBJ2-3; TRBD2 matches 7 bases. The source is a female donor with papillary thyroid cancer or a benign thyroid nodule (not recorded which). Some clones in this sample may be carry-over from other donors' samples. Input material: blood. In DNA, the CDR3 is TGTGCCAGTAGGGGAGGGAGGGGAGGAAAGACGCAGTATTTT. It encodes CASRGGRGGKTQYF. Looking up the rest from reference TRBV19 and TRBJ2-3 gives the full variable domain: DGGITQSPKYLFRKEGQNVTLSCEQNLNHDAMYWYRQDPGQGLRLIYYSQIVNDFQKGDIAEGYSVSREKKESFPLTVTSAQKNPTAFYLCASRGGRGGKTQYFGPGTRLTVL.